Shown below are 7 T cell receptor beta chains from a single sample sequenced in a study of blood T cell repertoires in COVID-19 (dated by TCRdb to the early 2020s). The library was produced with the immunoSEQ multiplex PCR assay. In its TCRdb copy, this immuneACCESS table keeps in-frame sequences only and misses some clones. Where compared with another copy, unresolved V genes explain less than half of these, and the others have no known cause. Within this sample are some 300,000 clones, with roughly 90% of them counted one time only. The top ten clones comprise about 2.3% of the sample. The specimen sequenced was peripheral blood. Receptors originate from a man between 18 and 35 years old with active or convalescent COVID-19.

This sequence joins TRBV9 and TRBJ2-7, with 7 bases matching TRBD1. V gave up 4 bases and J gave up 3 bases; unmatched junction bases: 7. This CDR3 region has 14 residues. The germline CDR1 and CDR2 sequences are SGDLS and YYNGEE. The CDR3 sequence: CASSPRQGIYEQYF. CDR3 sequence (DNA): TGTGCCAGCAGCCCACGACAGGGTATCTACGAGCAGTACTTC.

The chain carries TRBV19 and TRBJ1-1; 8 nucleotides line up with TRBD1. This CDR3 has 14 residues. With 10 bases clipped from V and 2 bases from J, the junction kept 9 bases outside the gene matches. Germline V gene sequence: CDR1 LNHDA, CDR2 SQIVND (reference sequence). CDR3 region: CATCQGALNTEAFF. CDR3 bases: TGTGCCACCTGTCAGGGGGCGCTTAACACTGAAGCTTTCTTT.

In the case of this clone: The identical CDR3 is also encoded by other nucleotide sequences in the sample. V usage is TRBV5-1 and J usage is TRBJ2-3, with 7 bases matching TRBD1. The CDR3 covers 15 residues. Per germline, CDR1 SGHRS and CDR2 YFSETQ. V shed 3 bases, J shed 0 bases, and the junction held 4 bases outside the gene matches. The CDR3 loop is CASSSRDSSTDTQYF. CDR3 coding DNA: TGCGCCAGCAGCTCCCGGGACAGCAGCACAGATACGCAGTATTTT. Using reference TRBV5-1 and TRBJ2-3 for the parts outside the CDR3, the full variable domain is KAGVTQTPRYLIKTRGQQVTLSCSPISGHRSVSWYQQTPGQGLQFLFEYFSETQRNKGNFPGRFSGRQFSNSRSEMNVSTLELGDSALYLCASSSRDSSTDTQYFGPGTRLTVL.

The chain couples TRBV28 to TRBJ1-2; D not resolved. Between the trimmed V and J ends, which lost 8 bases and 0 bases, there was a span of 4 bases. Germline assignment: CDR1 MDHEN and CDR2 SYDVKM. This CDR3 is 11 amino acids long. CDR3 nucleotides: TGTGCCAGCGAGACTAACTATGGCTACACCTTC. As protein: CASETNYGYTF.

This clone was observed a single time. The chain has TRBV15 and TRBJ2-3, with TRBD2 matching over 7 bases. With 0 bases clipped from V and 4 bases from J, the junction kept 10 bases outside the gene matches. The germline gives CDR1 LNHNV, CDR2 YYDKDF (reference sequence). CDR3 length: 17 residues. The DNA of the CDR3 is TGTGCCACCAGCAGAGATGTCGGGGGAGGGTCGTCAGATACGCAGTATTTT. Its protein is CATSRDVGGGSSDTQYF.

V and J are TRBV6-2 or TRBV6-3 and TRBJ2-1; 7 bases match TRBD2. V gave up 4 bases and J gave up 5 bases; unmatched junction bases: 5. This CDR3 spans 14 amino acids. CDR1 MNHEY and CDR2 SVGEGT come from the germline V gene. The CDR3 sequence is CASSLLADNNEQFF. In DNA, the CDR3 is TGTGCCAGCAGTTTGCTAGCGGATAACAATGAGCAGTTCTTC.

This clone came up a few times. V is TRBV4-1 and J is TRBJ2-5; 8 nucleotides match TRBD1. The CDR3 covers 14 residues. Looked up from germline, CDR1 is MGHRA and CDR2 is YSYEKL. V trimming: 5 bases; J trimming: 6 bases; junction bases outside the gene matches: 8. The CDR3, as DNA: TGCGCCAGCAGCGAAGCCACAGGGGGAAAGACCCAGTACTTC. This gives the protein CASSEATGGKTQYF.